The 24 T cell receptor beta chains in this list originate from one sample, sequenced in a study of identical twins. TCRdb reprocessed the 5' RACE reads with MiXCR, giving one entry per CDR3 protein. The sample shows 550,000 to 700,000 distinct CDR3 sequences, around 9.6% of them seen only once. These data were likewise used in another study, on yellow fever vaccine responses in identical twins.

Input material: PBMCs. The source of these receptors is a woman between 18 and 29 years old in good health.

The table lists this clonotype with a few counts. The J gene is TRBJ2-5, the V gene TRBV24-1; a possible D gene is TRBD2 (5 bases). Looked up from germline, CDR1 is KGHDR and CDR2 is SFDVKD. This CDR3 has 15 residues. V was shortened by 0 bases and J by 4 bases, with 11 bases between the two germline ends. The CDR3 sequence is CATSDLGWGAETQYF. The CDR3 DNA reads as TGTGCCACCAGTGATTTGGGGTGGGGAGCAGAGACCCAGTACTTC.

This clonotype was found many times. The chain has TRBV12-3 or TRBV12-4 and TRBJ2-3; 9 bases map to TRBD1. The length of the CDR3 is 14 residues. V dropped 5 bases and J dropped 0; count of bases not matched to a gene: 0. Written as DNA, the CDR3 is TGTGCCAGCAGTGGGACAGGGAGCACAGATACGCAGTATTTT. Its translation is CASSGTGSTDTQYF.

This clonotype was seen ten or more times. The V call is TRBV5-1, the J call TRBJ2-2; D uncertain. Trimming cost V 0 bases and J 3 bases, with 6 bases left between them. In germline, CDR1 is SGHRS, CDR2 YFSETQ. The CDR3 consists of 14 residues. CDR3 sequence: CASSLDGYTGELFF. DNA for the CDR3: TGCGCCAGCAGCTTGGACGGCTACACCGGGGAGCTGTTTTTT.

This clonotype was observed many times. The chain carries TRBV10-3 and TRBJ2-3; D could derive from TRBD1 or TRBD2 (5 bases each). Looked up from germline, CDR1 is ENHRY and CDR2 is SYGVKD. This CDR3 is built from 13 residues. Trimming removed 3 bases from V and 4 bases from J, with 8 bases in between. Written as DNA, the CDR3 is TGTGCCATCAGTGACGGGGACCCAGATACGCAGTATTTT. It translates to CAISDGDPDTQYF.

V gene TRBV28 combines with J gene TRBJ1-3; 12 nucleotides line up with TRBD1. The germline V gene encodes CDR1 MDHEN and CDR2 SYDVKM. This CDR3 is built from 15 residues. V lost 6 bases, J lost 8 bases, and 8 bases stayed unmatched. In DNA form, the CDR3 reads TGTGCCAGCAGGGGACAGGGGGCGATCGGGGACACCATATATTTT. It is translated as CASRGQGAIGDTIYF.

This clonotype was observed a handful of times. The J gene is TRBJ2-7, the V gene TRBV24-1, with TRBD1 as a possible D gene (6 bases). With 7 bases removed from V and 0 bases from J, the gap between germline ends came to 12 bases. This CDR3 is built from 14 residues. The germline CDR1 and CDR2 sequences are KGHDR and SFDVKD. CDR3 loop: CATSAGQNSYEQYF. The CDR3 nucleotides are TGTGCCACCAGCGCTGGACAGAACTCCTACGAGCAGTACTTC.

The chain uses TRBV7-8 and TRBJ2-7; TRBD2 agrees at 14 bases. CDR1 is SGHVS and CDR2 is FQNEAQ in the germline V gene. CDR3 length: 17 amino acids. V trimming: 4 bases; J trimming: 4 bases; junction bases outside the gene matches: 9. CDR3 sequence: CASSSPTSGRAGYEQYF. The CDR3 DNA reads TGTGCCAGCAGCTCCCCGACTAGCGGGAGGGCCGGTTACGAGCAGTACTTC.

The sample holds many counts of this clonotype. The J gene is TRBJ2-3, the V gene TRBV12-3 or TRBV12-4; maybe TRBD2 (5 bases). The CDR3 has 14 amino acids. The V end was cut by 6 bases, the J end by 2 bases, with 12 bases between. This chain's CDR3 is CASSPGWPTDTQYF. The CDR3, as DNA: TGTGCCAGCAGCCCGGGGTGGCCCACAGATACGCAGTATTTT.

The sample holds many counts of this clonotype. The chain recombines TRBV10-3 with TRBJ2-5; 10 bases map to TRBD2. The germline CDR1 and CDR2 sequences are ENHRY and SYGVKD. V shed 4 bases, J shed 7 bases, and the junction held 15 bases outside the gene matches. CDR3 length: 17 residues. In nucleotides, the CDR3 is TGTGCCATCAGTGGGAGTTCGATGACTAGCGGGCTAGGGACCCAGTACTTC. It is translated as CAISGSSMTSGLGTQYF.

CDR3 protein: CASSGPPGANVLTF. For the CDR3, the DNA is TGTGCCAGCAGTGGACCCCCGGGGGCCAACGTCCTGACTTTC. The chain uses TRBV2 and TRBJ2-6; D not resolved. Germline CDR1 is SNHLY and CDR2 is FYNNEI. CDR3 length: 14 amino acids. The V end lost 4 bases, the J end lost 4 bases, and 8 bases lay between the germline ends.

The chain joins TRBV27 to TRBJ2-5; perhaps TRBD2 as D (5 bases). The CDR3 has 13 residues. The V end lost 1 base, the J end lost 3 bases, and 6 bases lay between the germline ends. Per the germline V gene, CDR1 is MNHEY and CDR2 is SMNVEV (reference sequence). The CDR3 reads CASSLWGEETQYF. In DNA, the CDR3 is TGTGCCAGCAGTTTATGGGGAGAAGAGACCCAGTACTTC.

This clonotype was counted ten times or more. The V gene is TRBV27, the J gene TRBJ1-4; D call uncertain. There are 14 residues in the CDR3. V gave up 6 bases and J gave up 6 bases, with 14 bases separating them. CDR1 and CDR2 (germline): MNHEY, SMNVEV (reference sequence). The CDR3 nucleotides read TGTGCCAGCAGCATACAGCCAGGATATGAAAAACTGTTTTTT. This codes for CASSIQPGYEKLFF. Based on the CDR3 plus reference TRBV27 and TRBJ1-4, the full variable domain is EAQVTQNPRYLITVTGKKLTVTCSQNMNHEYMSWYRQDPGLGLRQIYYSMNVEVTDKGDVPEGYKVSRKEKRNFPLILESPSPNQTSLYFCASSIQPGYEKLFFGSGTQLSVL.

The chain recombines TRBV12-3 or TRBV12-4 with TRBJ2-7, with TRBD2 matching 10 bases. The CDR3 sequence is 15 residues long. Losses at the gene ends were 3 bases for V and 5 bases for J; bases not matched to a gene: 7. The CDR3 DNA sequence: TGTGCCAGCAGTTTCCTCGGACTAGCGGTTAACGAGCAGTACTTC. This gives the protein CASSFLGLAVNEQYF.

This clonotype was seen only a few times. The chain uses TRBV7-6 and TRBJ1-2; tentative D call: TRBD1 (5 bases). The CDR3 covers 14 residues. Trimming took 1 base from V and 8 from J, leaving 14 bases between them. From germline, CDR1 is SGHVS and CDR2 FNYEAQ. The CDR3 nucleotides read TGTGCCAGCAGCTTAGGAGTTGGAGGGGTAGGCTACACCTTC. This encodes CASSLGVGGVGYTF.

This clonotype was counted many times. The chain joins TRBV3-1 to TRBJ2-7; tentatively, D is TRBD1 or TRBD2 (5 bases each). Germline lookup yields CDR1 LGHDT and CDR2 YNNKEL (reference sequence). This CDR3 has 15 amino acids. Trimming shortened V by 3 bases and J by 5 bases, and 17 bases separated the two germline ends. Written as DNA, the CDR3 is TGTGCCAGCAGCCAGATGGCCCACATGGGGGACGAGCAGTACTTC. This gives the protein CASSQMAHMGDEQYF.

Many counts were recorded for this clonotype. The CDR3, as DNA: TGCGCCAGCAGCGGAGGACTGGCCGCCGATACGCAGTATTTT. Protein: CASSGGLAADTQYF. The rearrangement joins TRBV5-1 to TRBJ2-3; maybe TRBD2 (5 bases). Germline V CDR1 and CDR2: SGHRS, YFSETQ. V was cut by 4 bases and J by 6 bases, with 15 bases left in between. CDR3 length equals 14 residues.

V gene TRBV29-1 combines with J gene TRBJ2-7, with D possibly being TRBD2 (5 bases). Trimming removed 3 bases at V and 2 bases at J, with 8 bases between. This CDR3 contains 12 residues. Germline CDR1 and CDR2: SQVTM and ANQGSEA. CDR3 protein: CSVDSGTYEQYF. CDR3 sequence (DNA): TGCAGCGTTGACAGCGGCACCTACGAGCAGTACTTC.

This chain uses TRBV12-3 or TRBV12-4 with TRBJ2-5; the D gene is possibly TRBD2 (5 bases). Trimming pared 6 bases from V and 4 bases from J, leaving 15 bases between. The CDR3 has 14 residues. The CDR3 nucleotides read TGTGCCAGCAGACCCAATGGGCGGGTAGAGACCCAGTACTTC. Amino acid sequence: CASRPNGRVETQYF.

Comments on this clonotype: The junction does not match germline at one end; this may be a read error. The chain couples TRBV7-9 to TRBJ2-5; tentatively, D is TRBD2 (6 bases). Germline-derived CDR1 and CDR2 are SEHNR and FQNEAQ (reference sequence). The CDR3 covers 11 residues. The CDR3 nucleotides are TGTGCCAGCAGCTTAGTGGGGGACTTTTTCTTC. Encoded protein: CASSLVGDFFF.

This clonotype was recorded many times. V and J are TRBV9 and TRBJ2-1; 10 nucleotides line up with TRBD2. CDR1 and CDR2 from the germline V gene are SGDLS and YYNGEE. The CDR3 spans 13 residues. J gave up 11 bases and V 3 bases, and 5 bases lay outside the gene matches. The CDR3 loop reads CASSDASGSKQFF. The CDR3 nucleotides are TGTGCCAGCAGCGACGCTAGCGGGAGTAAGCAGTTCTTC.

As DNA, the CDR3 is TGCGCCAGCAGCTTAAACGGACAGGCGAACACCGGGGAGCTGTTTTTT. Protein sequence: CASSLNGQANTGELFF. The chain employs TRBV5-1 and TRBJ2-2; 7 nucleotides match TRBD1. V trimming: 2 bases; J trimming: 0 bases; junction bases outside the gene matches: 4. The CDR3 has 16 residues. Germline CDR1 reads SGHRS; CDR2 reads YFSETQ. The full variable domain, rest sourced from reference TRBV5-1 and TRBJ2-2, is KAGVTQTPRYLIKTRGQQVTLSCSPISGHRSVSWYQQTPGQGLQFLFEYFSETQRNKGNFPGRFSGRQFSNSRSEMNVSTLELGDSALYLCASSLNGQANTGELFFGEGSRLTVL.

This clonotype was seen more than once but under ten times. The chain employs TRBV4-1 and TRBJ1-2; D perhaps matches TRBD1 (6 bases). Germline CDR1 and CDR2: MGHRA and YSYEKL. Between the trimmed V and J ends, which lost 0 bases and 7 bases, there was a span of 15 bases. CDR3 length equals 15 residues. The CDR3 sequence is CASSQEGRGLGGYTF. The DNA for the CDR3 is TGCGCCAGCAGCCAAGAGGGCAGGGGCTTAGGTGGCTACACCTTC.

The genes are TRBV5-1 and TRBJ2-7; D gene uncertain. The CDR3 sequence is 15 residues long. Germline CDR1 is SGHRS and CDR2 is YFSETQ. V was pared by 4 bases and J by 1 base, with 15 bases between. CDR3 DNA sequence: TGCGCCAGCAGCACAGAACGCACCGCTTCCTACGAGCAGTACTTC. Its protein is CASSTERTASYEQYF. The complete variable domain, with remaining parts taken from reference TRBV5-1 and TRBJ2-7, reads KAGVTQTPRYLIKTRGQQVTLSCSPISGHRSVSWYQQTPGQGLQFLFEYFSETQRNKGNFPGRFSGRQFSNSRSEMNVSTLELGDSALYLCASSTERTASYEQYFGPGTRLTVT.

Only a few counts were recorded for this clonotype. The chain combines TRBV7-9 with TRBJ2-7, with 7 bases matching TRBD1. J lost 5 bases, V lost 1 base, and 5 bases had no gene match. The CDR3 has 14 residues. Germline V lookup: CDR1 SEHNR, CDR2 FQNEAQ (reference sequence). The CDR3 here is CASSLGDRDHEQYF. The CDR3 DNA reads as TGTGCCAGCAGCTTAGGTGACAGGGACCACGAGCAGTACTTC.